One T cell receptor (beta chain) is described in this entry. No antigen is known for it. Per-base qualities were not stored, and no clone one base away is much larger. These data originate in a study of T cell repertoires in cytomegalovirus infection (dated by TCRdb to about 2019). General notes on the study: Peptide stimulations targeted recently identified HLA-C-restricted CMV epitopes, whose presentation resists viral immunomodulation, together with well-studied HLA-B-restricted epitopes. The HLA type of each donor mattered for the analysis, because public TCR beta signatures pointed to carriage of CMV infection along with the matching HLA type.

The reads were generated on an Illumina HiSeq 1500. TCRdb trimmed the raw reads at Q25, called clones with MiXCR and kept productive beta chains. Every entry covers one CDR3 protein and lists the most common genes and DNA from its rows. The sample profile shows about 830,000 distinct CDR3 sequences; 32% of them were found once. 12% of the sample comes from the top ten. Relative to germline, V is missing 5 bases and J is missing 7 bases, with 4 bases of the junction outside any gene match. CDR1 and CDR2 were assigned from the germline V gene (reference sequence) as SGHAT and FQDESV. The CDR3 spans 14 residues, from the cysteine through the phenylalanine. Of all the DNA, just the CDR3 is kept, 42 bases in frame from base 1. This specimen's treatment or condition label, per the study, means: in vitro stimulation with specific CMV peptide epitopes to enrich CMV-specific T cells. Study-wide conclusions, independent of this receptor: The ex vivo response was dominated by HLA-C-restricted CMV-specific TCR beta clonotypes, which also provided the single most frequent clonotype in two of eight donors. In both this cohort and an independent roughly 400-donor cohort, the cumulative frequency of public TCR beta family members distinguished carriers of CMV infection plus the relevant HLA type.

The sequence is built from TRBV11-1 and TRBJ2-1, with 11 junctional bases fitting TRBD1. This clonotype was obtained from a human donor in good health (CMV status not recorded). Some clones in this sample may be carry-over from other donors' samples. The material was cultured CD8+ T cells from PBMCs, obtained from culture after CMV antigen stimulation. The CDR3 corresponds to CASSTGTGGNEQFF. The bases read TGTGCCAGCAGCACCGGGACAGGGGGGAATGAGCAGTTCTTC.